Shown below are 27 T cell receptor beta chains from a single sample sequenced in a study of T cell responses to AZD1222 COVID-19 vaccine. TCRdb keeps only in-frame clones here, not all; method: immunoSEQ multiplex PCR. The sample includes some 30,000 clones, around 84% of them seen just once. The sequencing used peripheral blood, collected 28 days after the second AZD1222 dose. The receptors were gathered from an adult who received the AZD1222 COVID-19 vaccine.

The chain uses TRBV2 and TRBJ1-5; D is unresolved. V shed 5 bases and J shed 3 bases, with 8 bases lying between them. The CDR3 length is 13 residues. The germline V gene has CDR1 SNHLY and CDR2 FYNNEI. Here the CDR3 DNA reads TGTGCCAGCAGTCCACAACCCAATCAGCCCCAGCATTTT. Translating gives CASSPQPNQPQHF.

V and J are TRBV15 and TRBJ1-6; 7 bases align to TRBD1. Per germline, CDR1 LNHNV and CDR2 YYDKDF (reference sequence). The CDR3 has 16 residues. The V segment lost 1 base and the J segment 7 bases; nucleotides outside the gene matches: 7. This chain's CDR3 is CATSRGSGQSNSPLHF. DNA for the CDR3: TGTGCCACCAGCAGAGGGTCGGGACAGAGCAATTCACCCCTCCACTTT. The whole variable domain, remainder taken from reference TRBV15 and TRBJ1-6, is DAMVIQNPRYQVTQFGKPVTLSCSQTLNHNVMYWYQQKSSQAPKLLFHYYDKDFNNEADTPDNFQSRRPNTSFCFLDIRSPGLGDTAMYLCATSRGSGQSNSPLHFGNGTRLTVT.

The genes are TRBV10-2 and TRBJ1-2; D remains ambiguous. Germline V gene lookup returns CDR1 WSHSY and CDR2 SAAADI. CDR3 length equals 13 residues. V lost 2 bases and J 4 bases, leaving 8 bases between the germline ends. For the CDR3, the DNA is TGCGCCAGCAGTGAGGAAGGGTTCTATGGCTACACCTTC. Translation gives CASSEEGFYGYTF.

As DNA, the CDR3 is TGTGCCAGCACCGAGGGTTATCAGCCCCAGCATTTT. Its translation is CASTEGYQPQHF. The V and J genes are TRBV12-3 or TRBV12-4 and TRBJ1-5; D is unclear. The CDR3 spans 12 residues. The ends were cut back, 7 bases at V and 5 bases at J, with 9 bases in the middle.

V gene TRBV5-1 combines with J gene TRBJ1-2, with no clear D. The length of the CDR3 is 14 residues. From germline, CDR1 is SGHRS and CDR2 YFSETQ. Trimming left V 7 bases short and J 2 bases short, with 15 bases between. CDR3 protein: CASRMAAQNYGYTF. The CDR3 region has the DNA TGCGCCAGCCGCATGGCGGCCCAGAACTATGGCTACACCTTC.

CDR3: CASSSSGRDTGELFF. The CDR3 nucleotides read TGTGCCAGCAGCTCTAGCGGGAGAGACACCGGGGAGCTGTTTTTT. The rearrangement uses TRBV7-8 and TRBJ2-2, with TRBD2 matching over 10 bases. CDR1 and CDR2 (germline): SGHVS, FQNEAQ. The V gene end was trimmed by 4 bases and the J gene end by 3 bases; junction bases not matched to a gene: 2. The CDR3 extends over 15 amino acids.

V is TRBV5-4 and J is TRBJ1-1; 7 nucleotides align to TRBD1. Germline V lookup: CDR1 SGHNT, CDR2 YYREEE (reference sequence). The CDR3 loop spans 15 amino acids. With 4 bases clipped from V and 3 bases from J, the junction kept 9 bases outside the gene matches. This CDR3 reads CASSPQGGLYTEAFF. DNA of the CDR3: TGTGCCAGCAGCCCTCAGGGGGGGTTATACACTGAAGCTTTCTTT.

V and J are TRBV7-2 and TRBJ1-1; the D gene is possibly TRBD1 (5 bases). Germline-derived CDR1 and CDR2 are SGHTA and FQGNSA. Trimming took off 3 bases at V and 4 bases at J, with 18 bases between the two ends. The CDR3 contains 16 residues. As DNA, the CDR3 is TGTGCCAGCAGCTTTTGGTCGGGGTTAGGGGCCACTGAAGCTTTCTTT. This encodes CASSFWSGLGATEAFF. Filled out from reference TRBV7-2 and TRBJ1-1, the complete variable domain reads GAGVSQSPSNKVTEKGKDVELRCDPISGHTALYWYRQSLGQGLEFLIYFQGNSAPDKSGLPSDRFSAERTGGSVSTLTIQRTQQEDSAVYLCASSFWSGLGATEAFFGQGTRLTVV.

The J gene is TRBJ2-5, the V gene TRBV21-1; TRBD2 is the table's D call and was not checked against the DNA. TRBV21-1 has pseudogene status. The length of the CDR3 is 17 residues. This chain's CDR3 is CASSKSGLAGLQETQYF. DNA for the CDR3: TGTGCCAGCAGCAAATCCGGACTAGCGGGTCTTCAAGAGACCCAGTACTTC.

This chain joins TRBV18 and TRBJ2-1; 8 bases are shared with TRBD1. Germline assignment: CDR1 KGHSH and CDR2 LQKENI. The V gene end was trimmed by 6 bases and the J gene end by 4 bases; junction bases not matched to a gene: 8. The CDR3 consists of 15 residues. As DNA, the CDR3 is TGTGCCAGCTCTTCCGGGACAGGTGCTTACAATGAGCAGTTCTTC. Translated: CASSSGTGAYNEQFF.

This chain joins TRBV30 and TRBJ1-1; a weak D match, TRBD1 (6 bases). From germline, CDR1 is GTSNPN and CDR2 SVGIG (reference sequence). The V end was cut by 1 base, the J end by 3 bases, with 9 bases between. This CDR3 comprises 13 residues. DNA of the CDR3: TGTGCCTGGAGTGGGAACAGGGACACTGAAGCTTTCTTT. It yields the protein CAWSGNRDTEAFF. Supplemented by reference TRBV30 and TRBJ1-1, the full variable domain reads SQTIHQWPATLVQPVGSPLSLECTVEGTSNPNLYWYRQAAGRGLQLLFYSVGIGQISSEVPQNLSASRPQDRQFILSSKKLLLSDSGFYLCAWSGNRDTEAFFGQGTRLTVV.

The genes are TRBV3-1 (or the pseudogene TRBV3-2) and TRBJ2-7, with TRBD1 matching 8 bases. V was pared by 3 bases and J by 2 bases, with 6 bases of the junction left unmatched. This CDR3 is built from 15 residues. Germline V gene data show CDR1 as LGHDT and CDR2 as YNNKEL (reference sequence). CDR3 amino acids: CASSQPGTGTYEQYF. In DNA form, the CDR3 reads TGTGCCAGCAGCCAGCCAGGGACAGGAACCTACGAGCAGTACTTC.

V gene TRBV28 combines with J gene TRBJ1-4; 9 bases align to TRBD1. CDR3 length: 15 amino acids. Trimming cost V 4 bases and J 8 bases; bases outside gene matches: 8. Germline V gene data show CDR1 as MDHEN and CDR2 as SYDVKM. DNA of the CDR3: TGTGCCAGCAGTTCGTCCGGGACAGGGCGGGAAAAACTGTTTTTT. Protein product: CASSSSGTGREKLFF.

This clone was seen once. The rearrangement joins TRBV28 to TRBJ1-2; 8 bases fit TRBD1. Germline-derived CDR1 and CDR2 are MDHEN and SYDVKM. The CDR3 contains 15 residues. Losses at the gene ends were 3 bases for V and 0 bases for J; bases not matched to a gene: 3. CDR3 in amino acids: CASSFPGGSNYGYTF. The DNA of the CDR3 is TGTGCCAGCAGTTTCCCAGGGGGCTCTAACTATGGCTACACCTTC.

The J gene is TRBJ1-1, the V gene TRBV20-1; D possibly corresponds to TRBD1 (6 bases). Germline assignment: CDR1 DFQATT and CDR2 SNEGSKA (reference sequence). V lost 6 bases to trimming and J lost 4 bases, with 9 bases between them. The CDR3 spans 11 residues. CDR3 loop: CSAGTSTEAFF. Written as DNA, the CDR3 is TGCAGTGCCGGGACATCCACTGAAGCTTTCTTT.

The CDR3 is CSAGGTGRNGYTF. Here the CDR3 DNA reads TGCAGTGCTGGTGGGACAGGGAGGAATGGCTACACCTTC. This chain joins TRBV20-1 and TRBJ1-2; 9 bases align to TRBD1. CDR3 length equals 13 residues. Trimming removed 5 bases from V and 6 bases from J; junction bases left unmatched: 7. CDR1 is DFQATT and CDR2 is SNEGSKA in the germline V gene (reference sequence).

The chain recombines TRBV5-3 with TRBJ1-6; no clear D gene. TRBV5-3 belongs to the ORF category, with a function that is uncertain. The CDR3 sequence is 15 residues long. V was trimmed by 7 bases and J by 2 bases, leaving 13 bases between them. CDR3 protein: CARDYSTTYNSPLHF. CDR3 coding DNA: TGTGCCAGAGACTATTCCACTACCTATAATTCACCCCTCCACTTT.

This clone was observed once. The chain recombines TRBV23-1 with TRBJ2-2, with TRBD1 matching over 10 bases. TRBV23-1 is an open reading frame whose function is uncertain. Trimming removed 0 bases from V and 0 bases from J; junction bases left unmatched: 4. The CDR3 has 18 residues. CDR3 nucleotides: TGCGCCAGCAGTCAATCTTCCGGGACAGGGGCGAACACCGGGGAGCTGTTTTTT. This codes for CASSQSSGTGANTGELFF.

The chain recombines TRBV7-9 with TRBJ2-1; TRBD2 matches at 9 bases. V dropped 1 base and J dropped 5; count of bases not matched to a gene: 6. Germline values: CDR1 SEHNR, CDR2 FQNEAQ (reference sequence). The CDR3 consists of 16 residues. This chain's CDR3 is CASSLDRASGDNEQFF. CDR3 nucleotides: TGTGCCAGCAGCTTAGATCGGGCTAGCGGGGACAATGAGCAGTTCTTC.

Here the CDR3 reads CASTRGHSYEQYF. The CDR3 coding sequence is TGTGCCAGCACCCGGGGCCACTCCTACGAGCAGTACTTC. The rearrangement links TRBV12-3 or TRBV12-4 to TRBJ2-7; D tentatively reads TRBD1 or TRBD2 (5 bases each). The CDR3 loop spans 13 amino acids. V was pared by 7 bases and J by 0 bases, with 10 bases between.

The CDR3 here is CAGGAGITGNTIYF. DNA of the CDR3: TGTGCCGGCGGAGCTGGGATAACGGGAAACACCATATATTTT. The J gene is TRBJ1-3, the V gene TRBV7-8; no clear D. CDR3 length: 14 amino acids. CDR1 and CDR2 from the germline V gene are SGHVS and FQNEAQ. V lost 11 bases and J 4 bases, leaving 18 bases between the germline ends. Looking up the rest from reference TRBV7-8 and TRBJ1-3 gives the full variable domain: GAGVSQSPRYKVAKRGQDVALRCDPISGHVSLFWYQQALGQGPEFLTYFQNEAQLDKSGLPSDRFFAERPEGSVSTLKIQRTQQEDSAVYLCAGGAGITGNTIYFGEGSWLTVV.

This clone came up a few times. V and J are TRBV10-2 and TRBJ1-2; TRBD1 aligns across 8 bases. This CDR3 contains 14 residues. Per germline, CDR1 WSHSY and CDR2 SAAADI. Trimming at V came to 8 bases and at J to 4 bases, leaving 9 bases not matched to a gene. CDR3 nucleotides: TGCGCCAGCCACCCCTCAGGGGGCAGCTATGGCTACACCTTC. Its translation is CASHPSGGSYGYTF.

The rearrangement joins TRBV19 to TRBJ1-2; D call uncertain. Germline V CDR1 and CDR2: LNHDA, SQIVND (reference sequence). This CDR3 region has 13 residues. The V end lost 8 bases, the J end lost 4 bases, and 14 bases lay between the germline ends. CDR3 sequence reads: CASRLSGSYGYTF. CDR3 nucleotides: TGTGCCAGTCGCCTATCGGGTTCCTATGGCTACACCTTC.

This rearrangement joins TRBV11-3 to TRBJ2-2, with D unresolved. The CDR3 has 14 residues. From germline, CDR1 is SGHNT and CDR2 YENEEA. The V end lost 6 bases, the J end lost 0 bases, and 8 bases lay between the germline ends. DNA for the CDR3: TGTGCCAGCAGGCGGTTAGCGAACACCGGGGAGCTGTTTTTT. It is translated as CASRRLANTGELFF.

Here the CDR3 reads CASSLTGSLYGYTF. The CDR3, as DNA: TGTGCCAGCAGCCTTACAGGGTCCCTCTATGGCTACACCTTC. The J gene is TRBJ1-2, the V gene TRBV11-2; tentatively, D is TRBD1 (6 bases). This CDR3 spans 14 amino acids. Germline CDR1 reads SGHAT; CDR2 reads FQNNGV. With 5 bases removed from V and 4 bases from J, the gap between germline ends came to 14 bases.

The genes are TRBV19 and TRBJ2-1; no definite D call. The CDR3 is 15 residues long. V was clipped by 7 bases and J by 0 bases, with 13 bases between them. Germline lookup yields CDR1 LNHDA and CDR2 SQIVND (reference sequence). CDR3 bases: TGTGCCAGTACATCACTTCCGGGCTCCTACAATGAGCAGTTCTTC. Its protein product is CASTSLPGSYNEQFF.

The V gene is TRBV6-5, the J gene TRBJ2-4; 15 bases map to TRBD2. Germline loops: CDR1 MNHEY, CDR2 SVGAGI. CDR3 length: 16 amino acids. V shed 4 bases and J 7 bases; nucleotides not matched to a gene: 5. This CDR3 reads CASSSSGLAGGNIQYF. CDR3 coding DNA: TGTGCCAGCAGTTCGTCGGGACTAGCGGGAGGCAACATTCAGTACTTC.